Here is one TCR beta chain with its context. What it binds is unknown. Naivety in CD8+ T cells corresponded to a CD45RO-CCR7+CD27+CD95- phenotype. The data are from a study of CXCR3-negative and CXCR3-positive naive CD8 T cells. Study results and limitations: Greater hydrophobicity was found in TRB CDR3s of CXCR3-positive naive cells than of CXCR3-negative naive cells.

UMI labels and 5' RACE were used to prepare the TRB cDNA libraries. TCRdb re-analyzed the 5' RACE reads; it lists each CDR3 protein once, without DNA. The sample table includes about 110,000 distinct CDR3 sequences. The sample taken for sequencing was naive CXCR3+ CD8+ T cells from blood. The subset: CD45RO-CCR7+CD27+CD95- naive CD8+ T cells expressing CXCR3 (TNR3+). This receptor was obtained from a human donor in good health. Some clones in this sample may be carry-over from other donors' samples.

CDR3 protein: CASSVASATGELFF. The chain has TRBV9 and TRBJ2-2. This CDR3 spans 14 amino acids. CDR1 and CDR2 (germline): SGDLS, YYNGEE. The full variable domain, in which reference TRBV9 and TRBJ2-2 provide the parts outside the CDR3, is DSGVTQTPKHLITATGQRVTLRCSPRSGDLSVYWYQQSLDQGLQFLIQYYNGEERAKGNILERFSAQQFPDLHSELNLSSLELGDSALYFCASSVASATGELFFGEGSRLTVL.